The subject of this entry is one T cell receptor (beta chain). Profiled with immunoSEQ multiplex PCR; TCRdb holds only in-frame clones, not every one. Of about 2,400 clones in the sample, approximately 82% are singletons; the top ten hold about 12%. This entry belongs to a study of tumor T cells in aggressive B-cell lymphoma. This CDR3 is built from 14 residues. J gave up 1 base and V 6 bases, and 3 bases lay outside the gene matches. In germline, CDR1 is MNHNY, CDR2 SVGAGI (reference sequence). This TCR came from an adult with diffuse large B cell lymphoma. This chain connects TRBV6-6 to TRBJ2-7; 10 nucleotides line up with TRBD2. The sample was tumor tissue. The CDR3 nucleotides read TGTGCCAGCAGGACTAGCGGGCAATCCTACGAGCAGTACTTC. It codes for CASRTSGQSYEQYF.